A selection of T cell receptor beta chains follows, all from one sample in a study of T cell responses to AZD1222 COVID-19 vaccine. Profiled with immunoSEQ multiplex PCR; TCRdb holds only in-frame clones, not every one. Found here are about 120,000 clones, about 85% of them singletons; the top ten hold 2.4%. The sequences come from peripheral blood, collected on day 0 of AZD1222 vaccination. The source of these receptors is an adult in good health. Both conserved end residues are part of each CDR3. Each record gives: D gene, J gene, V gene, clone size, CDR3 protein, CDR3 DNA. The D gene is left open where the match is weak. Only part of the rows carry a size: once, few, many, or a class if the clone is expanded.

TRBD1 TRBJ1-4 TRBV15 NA CATSRPQGGNEKLFF TGTGCCACCTCACGCCCTCAGGGGGGAAATGAAAAACTGTTTTTT
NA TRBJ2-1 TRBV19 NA CASRVGQLSSYNEQFF TGTGCCAGTAGGGTAGGACAGCTAAGCTCCTACAATGAGCAGTTCTTC
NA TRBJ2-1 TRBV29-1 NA CSVERFSSYNEQFF TGCAGCGTTGAAAGGTTTAGCTCCTACAATGAGCAGTTCTTC
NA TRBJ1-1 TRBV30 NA CAWSGRGVGGEAFF TGTGCCTGGAGCGGGCGAGGGGTCGGTGGTGAAGCTTTCTTT
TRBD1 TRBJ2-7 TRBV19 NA CASSPGQVGEQYF TGTGCCAGTAGCCCGGGACAGGTGGGGGAGCAGTACTTC
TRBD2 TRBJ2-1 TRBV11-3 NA CASSSTGLARDEQFF TGTGCCAGCAGCTCCACCGGACTAGCGAGGGATGAGCAGTTCTTC
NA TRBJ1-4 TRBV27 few CASSFAGATNEKLFF TGTGCCAGCAGTTTTGCGGGTGCAACTAATGAAAAACTGTTTTTT
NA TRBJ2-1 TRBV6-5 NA CASCRLGNNEQFF TGTGCCAGCTGCCGACTGGGGAACAATGAGCAGTTCTTC
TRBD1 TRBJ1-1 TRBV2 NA CASRPFGTVNTEAFF TGTGCCAGCAGACCCTTCGGGACAGTGAACACTGAAGCTTTCTTT
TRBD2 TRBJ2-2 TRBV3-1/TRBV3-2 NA CASSVAGVRTGELFF TGTGCCAGCTCGGTGGCGGGGGTCAGGACCGGGGAGCTGTTTTTT
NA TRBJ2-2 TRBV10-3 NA CAISETGSANTGELFF TGTGCCATCAGTGAGACAGGTTCCGCGAACACCGGGGAGCTGTTTTTT
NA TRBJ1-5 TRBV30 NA CAWSVAGSEPQHF TGTGCCTGGAGTGTTGCTGGGTCGGAGCCCCAGCATTTT
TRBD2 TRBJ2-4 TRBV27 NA CASSSPTREAKNIQYF TGTGCCAGCAGTTCCCCCACGCGGGAGGCCAAAAACATTCAGTACTTC
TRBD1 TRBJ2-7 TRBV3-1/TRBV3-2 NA CASSPYLTGSYEQYF TGTGCCAGCAGCCCTTACTTGACAGGGAGCTACGAGCAGTACTTC
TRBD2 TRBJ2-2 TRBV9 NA CASSVGLAGGMKPGELFF TGTGCCAGCAGCGTAGGCCTAGCGGGAGGAATGAAGCCCGGGGAGCTGTTTTTT
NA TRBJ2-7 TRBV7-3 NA CASSLWDGGGYEQYF TGTGCCAGCAGCTTATGGGACGGGGGAGGATACGAGCAGTACTTC
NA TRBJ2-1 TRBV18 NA CASSPRGLEEQFF TGTGCCAGCTCACCAAGGGGTCTCGAGGAGCAGTTCTTC
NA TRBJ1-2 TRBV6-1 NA CASSDHSSQNRYGYTF TGTGCCAGCAGTGATCATTCCTCCCAAAATCGGTATGGCTACACCTTC
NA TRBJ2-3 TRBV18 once CASSLPGTDTQYF TGTGCCAGCTCACTCCCGGGCACAGATACGCAGTATTTT
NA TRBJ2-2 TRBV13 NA CASSLVGGELFF TGTGCCAGCAGCTTAGTTGGCGGGGAGCTGTTTTTT
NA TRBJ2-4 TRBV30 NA CAWSGAGPQNIQYF TGTGCCTGGAGTGGGGCTGGGCCCCAAAACATTCAGTACTTC
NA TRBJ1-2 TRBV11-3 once CASSPSGVANYGYTF TGTGCCAGCAGTCCGTCCGGGGTAGCTAACTATGGCTACACCTTC
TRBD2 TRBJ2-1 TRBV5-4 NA CASSLVGASGSNEFF TGTGCCAGCAGCTTGGTAGGGGCTAGCGGGAGTAACGAGTTCTTC
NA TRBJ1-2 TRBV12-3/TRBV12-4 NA CASSHRSNYGYTF TGTGCCAGCAGCCACAGGAGTAACTATGGCTACACCTTC
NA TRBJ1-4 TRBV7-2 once CASRRINEKLFF TGTGCCAGCAGAAGGATCAATGAAAAACTGTTTTTT
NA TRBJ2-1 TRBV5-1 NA CASSSGTGNNEQFF TGCGCCAGCAGCTCCGGGACTGGAAACAATGAGCAGTTCTTC
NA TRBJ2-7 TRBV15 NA CATSRAGSRRYEQYF TGTGCCACCAGCAGAGCGGGCAGTAGGAGGTACGAGCAGTACTTC
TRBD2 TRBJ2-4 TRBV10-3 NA CASSGSSPNIQYF TGTGCCAGTAGCGGGAGTTCTCCAAACATTCAGTACTTC
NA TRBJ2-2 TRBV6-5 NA CASRGQPNTGELFF TGTGCCAGCAGAGGCCAGCCGAACACCGGGGAGCTGTTTTTT
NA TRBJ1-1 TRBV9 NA CASSVGPAGLNTEAFF TGTGCCAGCAGCGTAGGTCCCGCAGGACTGAACACTGAAGCTTTCTTT
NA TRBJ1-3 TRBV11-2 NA CASSLDQSGNTIYF TGTGCCAGCAGCTTAGATCAGAGTGGAAACACCATATATTTT
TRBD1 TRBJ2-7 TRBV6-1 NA CASSETQGAGEQYF TGTGCCAGCAGTGAAACACAGGGGGCGGGCGAGCAGTACTTC
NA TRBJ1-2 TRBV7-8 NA CASSPGTAVLLNYGYTF TGTGCCAGCAGCCCCGGGACGGCGGTACTCCTAAACTATGGCTACACCTTC
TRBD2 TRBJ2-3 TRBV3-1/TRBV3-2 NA CASTLAGEGTDTQYF TGTGCCAGCACACTAGCGGGAGAGGGCACAGATACGCAGTATTTT
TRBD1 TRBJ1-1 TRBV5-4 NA CASSFGTAENTEAFF TGTGCCAGCAGCTTCGGGACAGCGGAGAACACTGAAGCTTTCTTT